Listed below are T cell receptor beta chains from one sample, sequenced in a study of blood T cell repertoires in COVID-19. Data came from immunoSEQ multiplex PCR; TCRdb stores just in-frame clones and leaves some out. The sample lists roughly 570,000 clones, roughly 91% occurring once. Sequenced sample: peripheral blood. The receptors derive from a woman between 45 and 65 years old with COVID-19, enrolled during active disease. CDR3s include the opening cysteine and the closing phenylalanine or tryptophan.

v_gene,CDR3aa
TRBV6-8,CAQGDSNQPQHF
TRBV5-8,CASSLELYEQYF
TRBV5-4,CASSFLAGGDNEQFF
TRBV11-2,CASSSGPRGLTDTQYF
TRBV12-3/TRBV12-4,CASSLGTGAEAFF
TRBV10-3,CAISWSSGGGEDTQYF
TRBV4-1,CASSQDTQSRQGADYGYTF
TRBV30,CAWSATGNRQPQHF
TRBV18,CASSPPTFATTGGRAFF
TRBV5-5,CASSLGATSGEQYF
TRBV7-2,CASSLPGYEAFF
TRBV9,CASSVGLTNEKLFF
TRBV3-1/TRBV3-2,CASSRLRTGGSHEQYF
TRBV10-3,CAISEGGDRVEAFF
TRBV6-6,CASTKMEAANEQFF
TRBV19,CASSIRGRARNEQFF